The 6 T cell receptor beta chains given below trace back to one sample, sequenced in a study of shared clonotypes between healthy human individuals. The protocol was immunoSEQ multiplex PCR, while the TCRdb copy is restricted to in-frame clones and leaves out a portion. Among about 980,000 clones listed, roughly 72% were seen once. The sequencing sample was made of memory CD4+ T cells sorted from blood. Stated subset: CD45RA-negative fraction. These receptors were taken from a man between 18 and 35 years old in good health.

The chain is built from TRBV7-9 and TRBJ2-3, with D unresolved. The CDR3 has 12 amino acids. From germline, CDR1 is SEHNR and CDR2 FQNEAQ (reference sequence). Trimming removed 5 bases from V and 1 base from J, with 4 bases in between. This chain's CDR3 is CASSRRTDTQYF. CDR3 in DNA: TGTGCCAGCAGCAGACGCACAGATACGCAGTATTTT.

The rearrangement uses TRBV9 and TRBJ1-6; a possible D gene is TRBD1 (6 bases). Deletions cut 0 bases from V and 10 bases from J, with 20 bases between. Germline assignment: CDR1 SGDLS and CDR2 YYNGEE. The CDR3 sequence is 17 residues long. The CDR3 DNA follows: TGTGCCAGCAGCGTAGAAACGGGGGCCCAGGGAGGATCACCCCTCCACTTT. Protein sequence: CASSVETGAQGGSPLHF.

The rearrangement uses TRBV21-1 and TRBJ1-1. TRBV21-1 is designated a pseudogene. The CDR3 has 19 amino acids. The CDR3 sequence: CASSKGSGRESVLNTEAFF. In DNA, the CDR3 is TGTGCCAGCAGCAAAGGGTCGGGCAGGGAGAGTGTTTTGAACACTGAAGCTTTCTTT.

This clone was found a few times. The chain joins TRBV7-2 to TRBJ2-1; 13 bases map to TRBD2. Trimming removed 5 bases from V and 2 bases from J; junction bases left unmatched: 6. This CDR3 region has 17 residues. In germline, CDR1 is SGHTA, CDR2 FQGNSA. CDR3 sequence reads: CASSPRTSGSTYNEQFF. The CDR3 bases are TGTGCCAGCAGCCCTCGGACTAGCGGGAGTACCTACAATGAGCAGTTCTTC. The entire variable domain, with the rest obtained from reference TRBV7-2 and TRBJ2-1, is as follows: GAGVSQSPSNKVTEKGKDVELRCDPISGHTALYWYRQSLGQGLEFLIYFQGNSAPDKSGLPSDRFSAERTGGSVSTLTIQRTQQEDSAVYLCASSPRTSGSTYNEQFFGPGTRLTVL.

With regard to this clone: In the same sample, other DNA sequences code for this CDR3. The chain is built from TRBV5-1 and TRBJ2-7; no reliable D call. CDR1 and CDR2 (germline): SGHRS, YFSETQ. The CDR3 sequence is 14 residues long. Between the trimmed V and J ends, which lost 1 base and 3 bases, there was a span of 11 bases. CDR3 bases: TGCGCCAGCAGCTTGCCAGGTCAGAACTACGAGCAGTACTTC. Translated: CASSLPGQNYEQYF.

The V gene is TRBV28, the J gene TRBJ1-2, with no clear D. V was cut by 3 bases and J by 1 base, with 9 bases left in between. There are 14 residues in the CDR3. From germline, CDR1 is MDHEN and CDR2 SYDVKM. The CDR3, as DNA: TGTGCCAGCAGTTTTCGACTTATTAACTATGGCTACACCTTC. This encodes CASSFRLINYGYTF.